Listed here are 18 T cell receptor beta chains from one sample, sequenced in a study of CD8 T cells in ankylosing spondylitis (dated by TCRdb to 2016 to 2017). Points the paper makes about the study in general: Blood from ankylosing spondylitis patients appeared to be characterized by a TCR beta motif composed of under 10 highly homologous amino acid variants.

Library generation was performed with 5' RACE. Instrument used: Illumina HiSeq 2500. TCRdb reprocessed the public reads (quality trimming at Q25 with fastp, clone calling with MiXCR) and kept in-frame beta chains. Records with the same CDR3 protein are collapsed into one entry carrying the most frequent genes and DNA. The sample contains 100,000 to 150,000 distinct CDR3 sequences, 17% of them found a single time. The ten largest make up roughly a third of the sample. The antigens these receptors bind are not known. The sample consisted of blood, either unsorted or a sorted T cell fraction (not recorded which). The source of these receptors is a male donor with ankylosing spondylitis.

The V gene is TRBV28, the J gene TRBJ2-4; D call uncertain. The CDR3 contains 15 residues. The germline V and J ends were trimmed by 3 bases and 0 bases, with 9 bases remaining between them. The V gene's germline CDR1 is MDHEN and CDR2 SYDVKM. The DNA of the CDR3 is TGTGCCAGCAGTTTTAATCCCGGAGCCAAAAACATTCAGTACTTC. This sequence encodes CASSFNPGAKNIQYF.

This clonotype was counted at least ten times. The rearrangement links TRBV29-1 to TRBJ2-1, with D unresolved. Germline loops: CDR1 SQVTM, CDR2 ANQGSEA. This CDR3 spans 11 amino acids. V was shortened by 1 base and J by 6 bases, with 4 bases between the two germline ends. This chain's CDR3 is CSVEVPNEQFF. The CDR3 bases are TGCAGCGTTGAAGTCCCCAATGAGCAGTTCTTC.

The chain employs TRBV4-3 and TRBJ2-3; D not certain. Per the germline V gene, CDR1 is LGHNA and CDR2 is YSLEER. The V gene lost 1 base and the J gene lost 6 bases, with 14 bases spanning the gap. This CDR3 contains 15 residues. The CDR3 reads CASSQAFQRPDTQYF. CDR3 in DNA: TGCGCCAGCAGCCAAGCATTCCAAAGACCCGATACGCAGTATTTT.

This clonotype was seen a few times. This rearrangement joins TRBV7-9 to TRBJ2-7, with 13 bases identical to TRBD2. Germline-derived CDR1 and CDR2 are SEHNR and FQNEAQ (reference sequence). The CDR3 is 16 amino acids. V lost 5 bases and J lost 7; bases outside the gene matches: 11. The CDR3 sequence is CASSIDPGLAGKEQYF. The CDR3 DNA reads TGTGCCAGCAGCATTGATCCGGGACTAGCGGGAAAGGAGCAGTACTTC.

This clonotype was counted between two and nine times. The rearrangement uses TRBV29-1 and TRBJ1-2, with 8 bases aligning to TRBD1. Germline assignment: CDR1 SQVTM and CDR2 ANQGSEA. CDR3 length: 13 residues. The V and J ends lost 0 bases and 7 bases, in that order; junction bases with no gene match: 4. The CDR3: CSVEDWQGAGYTF. The CDR3 bases are TGCAGCGTTGAAGATTGGCAGGGGGCTGGCTACACCTTC.

V is TRBV9 and J is TRBJ2-7; TRBD2 agrees at 7 bases. This CDR3 comprises 14 residues. Trimming took 0 bases from V and 4 from J; bases not matched to a gene: 4. Germline CDR1 reads SGDLS; CDR2 reads YYNGEE. CDR3 sequence reads: CASSVGWGGYEQYF. As DNA, the CDR3 is TGTGCCAGCAGCGTAGGGTGGGGGGGATACGAGCAGTACTTC.

The chain has TRBV4-1 and TRBJ2-7, with 7 bases lining up with TRBD2. J gave up 2 bases and V 2 bases, and 6 bases lay outside the gene matches. Germline V gene data show CDR1 as MGHRA and CDR2 as YSYEKL. The CDR3 length is 15 residues. In DNA form, the CDR3 reads TGCGCCAGCAGCCAACCTGCGGGAGTCACCTACGAGCAGTACTTC. Its protein is CASSQPAGVTYEQYF.

This clonotype was observed a few times. The V gene is TRBV20-1, the J gene TRBJ2-3, with a possible D match to TRBD1 (5 bases). This CDR3 comprises 14 residues. V was shortened by 4 bases and J by 2 bases, with 13 bases between the two germline ends. The V gene's germline CDR1 is DFQATT and CDR2 SNEGSKA (reference sequence). The CDR3 loop is CSATEQETTDTQYF. The CDR3 DNA reads as TGCAGTGCTACTGAACAGGAGACCACAGATACGCAGTATTTT.

To note about this clonotype: Given a much more abundant clone one base away, this may be a read error. The chain is built from TRBV27 and TRBJ1-5; possibly TRBD1 for D (5 bases). The CDR3 is made up of 13 amino acids. V lost 3 bases, J lost 7 bases, and 10 bases lay in between. Germline-derived CDR1 and CDR2 are MNHEY and SMNVEV (reference sequence). CDR3 amino acids: CASSFGGEQPQHF. The CDR3 DNA follows: TGTGCCAGCAGTTTCGGGGGGGAACAGCCCCAGCATTTT.

This chain joins TRBV7-9 and TRBJ2-7; 9 bases fit TRBD1. The V gene end was trimmed by 5 bases and the J gene end by 3 bases; junction bases not matched to a gene: 8. The CDR3 totals 15 residues. Per germline, CDR1 SEHNR and CDR2 FQNEAQ (reference sequence). CDR3 residues: CASSPPGTGLYEQYF. CDR3 nucleotides: TGTGCCAGCAGCCCCCCCGGGACAGGGCTCTACGAGCAGTACTTC.

This clonotype was counted between two and nine times. The J gene is TRBJ1-3, the V gene TRBV7-2; D not certain. The CDR3 sequence is 13 residues long. With 0 bases removed from V and 5 bases from J, the gap between germline ends came to 5 bases. Germline-derived CDR1 and CDR2 are SGHTA and FQGNSA. The CDR3 DNA is TGTGCCAGCAGCTTAGCGCCCCGAAACACCATATATTTT. Protein sequence: CASSLAPRNTIYF.

The sample holds a few counts of this clonotype. This chain connects TRBV6-1 to TRBJ1-2; unclear D gene. This CDR3 has 15 amino acids. Trimming stripped 5 bases from V and 2 bases from J, with 15 bases between. Germline V lookup: CDR1 MNHNS, CDR2 SASEGT. The CDR3 region has the DNA TGTGCCAGCAGTCTCCGAGGGCAGGTCAACTATGGCTACACCTTC. Its translation: CASSLRGQVNYGYTF.

The V call is TRBV12-3 or TRBV12-4, the J call TRBJ2-7; D gene uncertain. V gave up 2 bases and J gave up 5 bases, with 4 bases separating them. This CDR3 comprises 11 residues. The CDR3 is CASSLLDEQYF. In nucleotides, the CDR3 is TGTGCCAGCAGTTTACTCGACGAGCAGTACTTC.

This chain joins TRBV7-9 and TRBJ1-1; 7 bases agree with TRBD1. J lost 4 bases, V lost 5 bases, and 7 bases had no gene match. The germline gives CDR1 SEHNR, CDR2 FQNEAQ (reference sequence). The CDR3 contains 14 residues. The DNA of the CDR3 is TGTGCCAGCAGCGGCCGGACAGGAGGCACTGAAGCTTTCTTT. As protein: CASSGRTGGTEAFF.

This clonotype was seen a few times. The chain recombines TRBV7-3 with TRBJ2-3, with a possible D match to TRBD2 (6 bases). Trimming removed 1 base at V and 0 bases at J, with 11 bases between. There are 16 residues in the CDR3. Germline V CDR1 and CDR2: SGHTA, FQGTGA. The CDR3 DNA reads TGTGCCAGCAGCTTAAGGGGCGGGGAGAGCACAGATACGCAGTATTTT. Encoded protein: CASSLRGGESTDTQYF.

The CDR3 loop is CASSLGTSGRGIEQYF. As DNA, the CDR3 is TGTGCCAGCAGTTTAGGGACTAGCGGGAGGGGTATCGAGCAGTACTTC. The chain carries TRBV27 and TRBJ2-7, with 16 bases matching TRBD2. CDR1 is MNHEY, CDR2 SMNVEV, per germline (reference sequence). CDR3 size: 16 residues. V trimming: 2 bases; J trimming: 6 bases; junction bases outside the gene matches: 4.

V and J are TRBV6-2 or TRBV6-3 and TRBJ2-5; D remains unclear. The V gene's germline CDR1 is MNHEY and CDR2 SVGEGT. Deletions cut 4 bases from V and 4 bases from J, with 10 bases between. The CDR3 length is 13 residues. CDR3 nucleotide sequence: TGTGCCAGCAGTTCCGGCGTTACAGAGACCCAGTACTTC. It specifies CASSSGVTETQYF.

The rearrangement links TRBV27 to TRBJ2-1, with 10 bases lining up with TRBD1. Germline loops: CDR1 MNHEY, CDR2 SMNVEV (reference sequence). The trim removed 4 bases at V and 5 bases at J, leaving 11 bases unmatched. This CDR3 comprises 17 residues. The CDR3 coding sequence is TGTGCCAGCAGTTGGGCATCGGGACAGGGGTCCCACAATGAGCAGTTCTTC. Its protein is CASSWASGQGSHNEQFF.